These 21 T cell receptor beta chains were sequenced from one sample in a study of blood T cell repertoires in COVID-19. The repertoire was sequenced with immunoSEQ multiplex PCR; TCRdb's copy has only in-frame clones and lacks some. Of about 140,000 clones in the sample, under 90% were seen once. Sequencing was performed on PBMCs or T cells enriched from blood (not recorded which). The source of these receptors is a man aged 50 to 60 in a cohort exposed to, infected with or recovered from COVID-19 (not recorded which).

This chain links TRBV4-2 with TRBJ1-5, with TRBD1 matching 8 bases. Germline V gives CDR1 LGHNA, CDR2 YNFKEQ. This CDR3 comprises 16 residues. V gave up 0 bases and J gave up 7 bases; unmatched junction bases: 8. CDR3 residues: CASSQEIGQGLQPQHF. The CDR3 coding sequence is TGTGCCAGCAGCCAAGAAATAGGACAGGGCCTCCAGCCCCAGCATTTT.

The chain carries TRBV7-9 and TRBJ1-6; 8 nucleotides line up with TRBD1. This CDR3 is built from 15 residues. Germline V lookup: CDR1 SEHNR, CDR2 FQNEAQ (reference sequence). With V trimmed by 5 bases and J by 6 bases, 6 bases remained unmatched. CDR3 DNA: TGTGCCAGCAGCCGTTGGACAGGGCCTAATTCACCCCTCCACTTT. Translating gives CASSRWTGPNSPLHF.

A single count supports this clone. This rearrangement joins TRBV5-4 to TRBJ1-1, with 10 bases that match TRBD1. V was clipped by 3 bases and J by 5 bases; unmatched bases: 7. This CDR3 is 15 amino acids long. Per the germline V gene, CDR1 is SGHNT and CDR2 is YYREEE (reference sequence). This CDR3 reads CASSSDRGRVTEAFF. CDR3 coding DNA: TGTGCCAGCAGCTCCGACAGGGGGCGAGTTACTGAAGCTTTCTTT.

DNA for the CDR3: TGTGCCAGCAGCCAAACGGGACAGATCAATTCACCCCTCCACTTT. Residues: CASSQTGQINSPLHF. The rearrangement uses TRBV28 and TRBJ1-6; 7 nucleotides align to TRBD1. Germline V gene sequence: CDR1 MDHEN, CDR2 SYDVKM. V shed 6 bases and J 7 bases; nucleotides not matched to a gene: 9. The CDR3 extends over 15 amino acids.

The chain carries TRBV7-9 and TRBJ2-1; D possibly corresponds to TRBD2 (6 bases). V lost 6 bases to trimming and J lost 2 bases, with 14 bases between them. CDR1 SEHNR and CDR2 FQNEAQ come from the germline V gene (reference sequence). The CDR3 spans 15 residues. The CDR3 loop reads CASSSRDSPYNEQFF. The CDR3 bases are TGTGCCAGCAGTTCCAGGGACTCCCCCTACAATGAGCAGTTCTTC.

This chain joins TRBV4-1 and TRBJ1-5; D is unclear. Germline loops: CDR1 MGHRA, CDR2 YSYEKL. Trimming removed 4 bases at V and 0 bases at J, with 16 bases between. The CDR3 extends over 17 amino acids. CDR3 coding DNA: TGCGCCAGCAGCCGGGAGACACAGCTATATAGCAATCAGCCCCAGCATTTT. This translates into CASSRETQLYSNQPQHF.

The CDR3 DNA reads TGTGCCAGCAGTTACTCGGCCCCCGCCTACAATGAGCAGTTCTTC. As protein: CASSYSAPAYNEQFF. V gene TRBV6-5 combines with J gene TRBJ2-1; D gene unclear. The V gene's germline CDR1 is MNHEY and CDR2 SVGAGI. V was trimmed by 0 bases and J by 2 bases, leaving 8 bases between them. The CDR3 runs to 15 residues.

The chain joins TRBV9 to TRBJ2-1; TRBD2 aligns across 12 bases. The CDR3 is 15 residues long. Germline V gene lookup returns CDR1 SGDLS and CDR2 YYNGEE. V lost 1 base, J lost 8 bases, and 4 bases stayed unmatched. The CDR3 DNA follows: TGTGCCAGCAGCGTAAGGCTAGCGGGAGGGCATGAGCAGTTCTTC. The encoded protein is CASSVRLAGGHEQFF.

J is TRBJ1-2 and V is TRBV19, with 9 bases aligning to TRBD1. Germline V gene sequence: CDR1 LNHDA, CDR2 SQIVND (reference sequence). CDR3 size: 16 residues. Trimming cost V 6 bases and J 1 base; bases outside gene matches: 9. The CDR3 region has the DNA TGTGCCAGTAGCACCGGGACAGGGAGGGGTAACTATGGCTACACCTTC. Amino acid sequence: CASSTGTGRGNYGYTF.

This rearrangement joins TRBV30 to TRBJ1-1; no clear D gene. The germline gives CDR1 GTSNPN, CDR2 SVGIG (reference sequence). This CDR3 comprises 14 residues. The ends were cut back, 4 bases at V and 0 bases at J, with 12 bases in the middle. CDR3 amino acids: CAWITGVMNTEAFF. CDR3 sequence (DNA): TGTGCCTGGATCACCGGGGTAATGAACACTGAAGCTTTCTTT.

Here the CDR3 DNA reads TGCAGCGTTGAAGAGGCCGGGACAGCAACCTACGAGCAGTACTTC. Translated, it gives CSVEEAGTATYEQYF. J is TRBJ2-7 and V is TRBV29-1, with 7 nucleotides matching TRBD1. This CDR3 is built from 15 residues. Germline V CDR1 and CDR2: SQVTM, ANQGSEA. J lost 2 bases, V lost 0 bases, and 7 bases had no gene match.

The chain has TRBV15 and TRBJ1-3; unclear D gene. The CDR3 extends over 14 amino acids. From germline, CDR1 is LNHNV and CDR2 YYDKDF (reference sequence). V gave up 1 base and J gave up 7 bases, with 11 bases separating them. The DNA for the CDR3 is TGTGCCACCAGCAGAGGAGGAGGAGACAACACCATATATTTT. Amino acids: CATSRGGGDNTIYF. Full variable domain (missing parts from reference TRBV15 and TRBJ1-3): DAMVIQNPRYQVTQFGKPVTLSCSQTLNHNVMYWYQQKSSQAPKLLFHYYDKDFNNEADTPDNFQSRRPNTSFCFLDIRSPGLGDTAMYLCATSRGGGDNTIYFGEGSWLTVV.

The J gene is TRBJ2-2, the V gene TRBV5-6; 8 bases are a match to TRBD2. The CDR3 extends over 14 amino acids. Germline V lookup: CDR1 SGHDT, CDR2 YYEEEE. V gave up 0 bases and J gave up 6 bases; unmatched junction bases: 1. The CDR3 sequence: CASSLAAGAGELFF. In DNA form, the CDR3 reads TGTGCCAGCAGCTTGGCAGCGGGGGCCGGGGAGCTGTTTTTT.

The V and J genes are TRBV3-1 (or the pseudogene TRBV3-2) and TRBJ1-1; D is possibly TRBD1 (6 bases). Germline V lookup: CDR1 LGHDT, CDR2 YNNKEL (reference sequence). V was cut by 3 bases and J by 2 bases, with 10 bases left in between. This CDR3 has 14 residues. The CDR3 loop reads CASSQGHTNTEAFF. The DNA of the CDR3 is TGTGCCAGCAGCCAGGGACATACTAACACTGAAGCTTTCTTT.

A few counts support this clone. The chain recombines TRBV24-1 with TRBJ1-1; unclear D gene. Germline CDR1 and CDR2: KGHDR and SFDVKD. V dropped 8 bases and J dropped 2 bases, with 14 bases sitting between them. This CDR3 has 14 residues. CDR3: CATKSSGINTEAFF. CDR3 nucleotide sequence: TGTGCCACCAAGTCTTCGGGGATCAACACTGAAGCTTTCTTT.

This clone appeared once. This chain connects TRBV7-9 to TRBJ2-2; TRBD2 aligns across 12 bases. The CDR3 consists of 16 residues. Germline CDR1 is SEHNR and CDR2 is FQNEAQ (reference sequence). V shed 5 bases and J 12 bases; nucleotides not matched to a gene: 13. CDR3 coding DNA: TGTGCCAGCAGCGTGACTAGCGGGGGACCCCCGACGAAGCTGTTTTTT. This codes for CASSVTSGGPPTKLFF.

The chain uses TRBV7-2 and TRBJ2-1, with TRBD1 as a possible D gene (6 bases). The V and J ends lost 4 bases and 1 base respectively, with 14 bases between them. This CDR3 contains 16 residues. Germline CDR1 is SGHTA and CDR2 is FQGNSA. The CDR3 spells CASSSEGVRSYNEQFF. For the CDR3, the DNA is TGTGCCAGCAGCTCCGAGGGGGTGAGGTCCTACAATGAGCAGTTCTTC. Supplemented by reference TRBV7-2 and TRBJ2-1, the full variable domain reads GAGVSQSPSNKVTEKGKDVELRCDPISGHTALYWYRQSLGQGLEFLIYFQGNSAPDKSGLPSDRFSAERTGGSVSTLTIQRTQQEDSAVYLCASSSEGVRSYNEQFFGPGTRLTVL.

The CDR3 is CASRERGNTGELFF. The CDR3 DNA reads as TGTGCCAGCAGGGAGCGGGGGAACACCGGGGAGCTGTTTTTT. The chain joins TRBV7-9 to TRBJ2-2; 7 bases map to TRBD2. Trimming removed 6 bases from V and 1 base from J; junction bases left unmatched: 2. The length of the CDR3 is 14 residues. In germline, CDR1 is SEHNR, CDR2 FQNEAQ (reference sequence). The whole variable domain, filled in from reference TRBV7-9 and TRBJ2-2, reads DTGVSQNPRHKITKRGQNVTFRCDPISEHNRLYWYRQTLGQGPEFLTYFQNEAQLEKSRLLSDRFSAERPKGSFSTLEIQRTEQGDSAMYLCASRERGNTGELFFGEGSRLTVL.

The chain links TRBV14 to TRBJ1-2; 9 bases are shared with TRBD1. Losses at the gene ends were 5 bases for V and 0 bases for J; bases not matched to a gene: 7. CDR1 is SGHDN, CDR2 FVKESK, per germline. This CDR3 is built from 16 residues. The CDR3 nucleotides read TGTGCCAGCAGCTTAACAGGGGGCCCAGCTAACTATGGCTACACCTTC. Its translation: CASSLTGGPANYGYTF.

CDR3: CASSLAGGPREQFF. As DNA, the CDR3 is TGTGCCAGCAGTTTAGCGGGAGGGCCGCGTGAGCAGTTCTTC. This chain connects TRBV28 to TRBJ2-1, with 9 bases identical to TRBD2. V shed 2 bases, J shed 9 bases, and the junction held 5 bases outside the gene matches. Germline V gene lookup returns CDR1 MDHEN and CDR2 SYDVKM. The length of the CDR3 is 14 residues.

This chain connects TRBV28 to TRBJ2-6; D is undetermined. V shed 7 bases and J shed 2 bases, with 24 bases lying between them. CDR1 MDHEN and CDR2 SYDVKM come from the germline V gene. This CDR3 region has 19 residues. The DNA for the CDR3 is TGTGCCAGCAACCCCGGTGGGCTTACTCTTATACCTGGGGCCAACGTCCTGACTTTC. The encoded protein is CASNPGGLTLIPGANVLTF.